This TCR beta chain was recovered during a study of blood T cell repertoires in COVID-19. Study in general: Samples came from the United States, Italy and Spain, spanning acute and convalescent COVID-19. Sample material is recorded as cDNA or gDNA derived from T cells, B-cell-depleted T cells, or PBMCs.

Original processing methods: Cell counts per sample came from amplifying reference gene primers. This table comes from immunoSEQ multiplex PCR, and its TCRdb copy is limited to in-frame clones, with some not included. V and J calls and clone size come straight from that table; D and trimming were deduced from the DNA. The table records under 300,000 clones, about 88% of them present only once. This clone came up a few times. The CDR3 loop spans 19 amino acids. Germline CDR1 reads SEHNR; CDR2 reads FQNEAQ (reference sequence). After removal of 5 bases from V and 0 bases from J, the junction contained 14 bases not matched to a gene.

This chain links TRBV7-9 with TRBJ2-2; 8 bases line up with TRBD1. Source material: peripheral blood. The TCR sequence derives from a woman between 65 and 79 years old with active or convalescent COVID-19. CDR3 nucleotide sequence: TGTGCCAGCAGCCGTCATTTATACAGGACAGGGTCGAACACCGGGGAGCTGTTTTTT. Protein: CASSRHLYRTGSNTGELFF. The full variable domain, its missing parts supplied by reference TRBV7-9 and TRBJ2-2, is DTGVSQNPRHKITKRGQNVTFRCDPISEHNRLYWYRQTLGQGPEFLTYFQNEAQLEKSRLLSDRFSAERPKGSFSTLEIQRTEQGDSAMYLCASSRHLYRTGSNTGELFFGEGSRLTVL.